Described below is a single T cell receptor beta chain sequence and its context. The data stem from a study of T-cell reconstitution after alpha-beta-depleted transplantation in children. CDR3 length: 15 amino acids. The V gene's germline CDR1 is SGHRS and CDR2 YFSETQ. The V and J ends lost 0 bases and 3 bases respectively, with 12 bases between them. The authors prepared the TCRbeta library with unique molecular identifiers. TCRdb analysed the PCR reads with MiXCR anew, one entry per CDR3 protein. The data hold fewer than 550,000 distinct CDR3 sequences, with approximately 11% observed a single time.

The gene calls are TRBV5-1 and TRBJ2-5, with D perhaps TRBD1 (7 bases). This TCR derives from a human donor who donated a stem cell graft to a child with acute myeloid leukemia. Sequences were derived from PBMCs from the stem cell graft donor, sampled from the stem cell graft. The CDR3 region is CASSLDVRGEETQYF. Written as DNA, the CDR3 is TGCGCCAGCAGCTTGGATGTCAGGGGGGAAGAGACCCAGTACTTC.